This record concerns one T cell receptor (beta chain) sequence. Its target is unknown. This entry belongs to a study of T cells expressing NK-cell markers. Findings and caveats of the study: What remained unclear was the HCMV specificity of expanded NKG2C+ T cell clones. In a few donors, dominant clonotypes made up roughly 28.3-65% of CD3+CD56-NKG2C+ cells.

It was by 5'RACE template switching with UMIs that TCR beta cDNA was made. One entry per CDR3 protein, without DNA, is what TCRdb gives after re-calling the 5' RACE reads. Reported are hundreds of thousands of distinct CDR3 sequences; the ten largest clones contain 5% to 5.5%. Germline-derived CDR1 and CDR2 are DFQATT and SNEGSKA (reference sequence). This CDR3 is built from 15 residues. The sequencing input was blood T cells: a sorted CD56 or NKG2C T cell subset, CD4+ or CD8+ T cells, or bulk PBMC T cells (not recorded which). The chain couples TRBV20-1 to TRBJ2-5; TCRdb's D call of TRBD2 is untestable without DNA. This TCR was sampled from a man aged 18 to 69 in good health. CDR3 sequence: CSPRAGTSGEETQYF.